The 8 T cell receptor beta chains below were found in one sample sequenced in a study of patients and donors after allogeneic stem cell transplantation. TCRdb re-derived calls from the RT-PCR reads in MiXCR, one entry per CDR3 protein. The table shows about a million distinct CDR3 sequences, with more than 15% occurring only once. Sequencing input: blood, either unsorted or a sorted T cell fraction (not recorded which). The receptors here all came from a human donor who was either an allogeneic HSCT recipient or a stem cell or donor lymphocyte infusion donor (not recorded which). It is not recorded whose cells these are; they may come from a transplant donor.

This clonotype was seen a few times. The rearrangement joins TRBV24-1 to TRBJ2-1, with 7 bases lining up with TRBD1. The CDR3 covers 14 residues. Germline lookup yields CDR1 KGHDR and CDR2 SFDVKD. The V and J ends lost 9 bases and 8 bases, in that order; junction bases with no gene match: 12. CDR3 loop: CATAKTGPGDEQFF. Written as DNA, the CDR3 is TGTGCCACCGCCAAGACAGGGCCCGGCGATGAGCAGTTCTTC.

This clonotype turned up a few times. The rearrangement joins TRBV10-2 to TRBJ2-7, with D perhaps TRBD2 (5 bases). This CDR3 region has 15 residues. From germline, CDR1 is WSHSY and CDR2 SAAADI. The ends were cut back, 5 bases at V and 1 base at J, with 15 bases in the middle. CDR3 amino acids: CASSSRAEKSYEQYF. In nucleotides, the CDR3 is TGCGCCAGCAGTTCCCGAGCGGAGAAATCCTACGAGCAGTACTTC.

The rearrangement joins TRBV7-2 to TRBJ2-2, with TRBD2 matching 8 bases. This CDR3 comprises 16 residues. The V gene end was trimmed by 8 bases and the J gene end by 0 bases; junction bases not matched to a gene: 8. Germline CDR1 and CDR2: SGHTA and FQGNSA. In DNA, the CDR3 is TGTGCCAGCGGAAAGAGCGGGGGCCCGAACACCGGGGAGCTGTTTTTT. It translates to CASGKSGGPNTGELFF.

In this sample, this clonotype turned up a few times. V gene TRBV2 combines with J gene TRBJ2-5; 14 bases fit TRBD2. CDR1 is SNHLY and CDR2 is FYNNEI in the germline V gene. This CDR3 has 16 amino acids. Trimming at V came to 11 bases and at J to 5 bases, leaving 13 bases not matched to a gene. CDR3 region: CAGTLGLAGVWETQYF. DNA for the CDR3: TGTGCCGGAACCCTGGGACTAGCGGGAGTCTGGGAGACCCAGTACTTC.

The table lists this clonotype with a few counts. In nucleotides, the CDR3 is TGTGCCAGCAGCGTAGCTCCCAGGGGAGGGAACGAGCAGTACTTC. Its translation: CASSVAPRGGNEQYF. The chain uses TRBV9 and TRBJ2-7; tentatively, D is TRBD2 (7 bases). CDR1 is SGDLS, CDR2 YYNGEE, per germline. V was cut by 0 bases and J by 5 bases, with 15 bases left in between. The CDR3 contains 15 residues.

V usage is TRBV6-4 and J usage is TRBJ2-1; 7 bases are shared with TRBD2. The V and J ends lost 0 bases and 9 bases, in that order; junction bases with no gene match: 14. The CDR3 is 17 amino acids. Germline loops: CDR1 MRHNA, CDR2 SNTAGT. The CDR3 DNA sequence: TGTGCCAGCAGTGACTCTGGGCCTAGCGGCCAACAGCTTGAGCAGTTCTTC. Its protein is CASSDSGPSGQQLEQFF.

This chain joins TRBV20-1 and TRBJ2-1; perhaps TRBD2 as D (6 bases). Germline V lookup: CDR1 DFQATT, CDR2 SNEGSKA (reference sequence). The CDR3 contains 11 residues. V was shortened by 6 bases and J by 9 bases, with 12 bases between the two germline ends. The CDR3 DNA is TGCAGTGCGGAGACTAGGGTTGAGCAGTTCTTC. It specifies CSAETRVEQFF.

This clonotype was picked up many times. V and J are TRBV24-1 and TRBJ2-3; TRBD1 matches 10 bases. This CDR3 is 16 amino acids long. Germline assignment: CDR1 KGHDR and CDR2 SFDVKD. The V and J ends lost 7 bases and 1 base, in that order; junction bases with no gene match: 7. The CDR3: CATRDRQGARTDTQYF. CDR3 in DNA: TGTGCCACCAGAGACAGACAGGGGGCCCGCACAGATACGCAGTATTTT.